The sequence of this T cell receptor beta chain was determined in a study of blood T cell repertoires in COVID-19. At the level of the study: Samples came from the United States, Italy and Spain, spanning acute and convalescent COVID-19. PBMCs, B-cell-depleted T cells, or T cells provided the cDNA or gDNA that made up the material.

Looked up from germline, CDR1 is KGHSH and CDR2 is LQKENI. The trim removed 3 bases at V and 5 bases at J, leaving 4 bases unmatched. This CDR3 comprises 15 residues. How the authors handled the data: It was from reference gene primer amplification that nucleated cell counts were estimated. The repertoire was sequenced with immunoSEQ multiplex PCR; TCRdb's copy has only in-frame clones and lacks some. That table gives V, J and clone size, and the DNA gave D and trimming. Of 200,000 to 300,000 clones listed, around nine tenths are singletons. This clonotype originated in a man aged 40-49 years who had recovered from COVID-19. The sequencing sample was made of peripheral blood. This sequence joins TRBV18 and TRBJ1-6; 7 positions match TRBD1. The CDR3 is CASSPSGQNNSPLHF. The CDR3 DNA reads TGTGCCAGCTCACCCTCGGGACAGAATAATTCACCCCTCCACTTT. The full variable domain, rest sourced from reference TRBV18 and TRBJ1-6, is NAGVMQNPRHLVRRRGQEARLRCSPMKGHSHVYWYRQLPEEGLKFMVYLQKENIIDESGMPKERFSAEFPKEGPSILRIQQVVRGDSAAYFCASSPSGQNNSPLHFGNGTRLTVT.